This T cell receptor (beta chain) was recorded in a study of blood T cells in healthy people across ages. Study findings and constraints: Unsorted PBMC material precluded a definitive naive versus antigen-experienced comparison. Measured against age, TCR beta diversity per million T cells decreased in a roughly linear manner.

A J-beta primer mix and a sample-barcoded 5' primer were used in a second PCR of about 7 to 12 cycles. Each cDNA molecule, via a template-switch adaptor with 12 random nucleotides, was tagged. Each CDR3 protein is one row after TCRdb ran MiXCR on the 5' RACE reads. Of about 1,600,000 distinct CDR3 sequences in the sample, 42% were seen once. The germline CDR1 and CDR2 sequences are DFQATT and SNEGSKA (reference sequence). This CDR3 is 14 amino acids long. Trimming at V came to 6 bases and at J to 4 bases, leaving 10 bases not matched to a gene. Remarks on this clonotype: Its target is unknown.

The receptor was isolated from a woman younger than 30 in good health. Sequencing used blood. The V gene is TRBV20-1, the J gene TRBJ1-1; 8 bases line up with TRBD1. CDR3 residues: CSAPLTGASTEAFF. The DNA of the CDR3 is TGCAGTGCCCCGTTGACAGGGGCCAGCACTGAAGCTTTCTTT.